The 8 T cell receptor beta chains listed next were all sequenced from one sample in a study of STAT5B mutations in CD4+ large granular lymphocyte leukemia. Produced via immunoSEQ multiplex PCR; TCRdb's table is partial and in-frame only. The profile shows roughly 30,000 clones, around 72% of them singletons. The sequenced sample consisted of CD4+ T cells from blood buffy coats. The receptors shown here come from a human donor in good health.

V gene TRBV29-1 combines with J gene TRBJ2-1; D may be TRBD2 (5 bases). Trimming left V 6 bases short and J 4 bases short, with 7 bases between. The CDR3 totals 11 residues. Germline V gene lookup returns CDR1 SQVTM and CDR2 ANQGSEA. CDR3 sequence: CSVDLYNEQFF. As DNA, the CDR3 is TGCAGCGTGGACTTATACAATGAGCAGTTCTTC.

This chain uses TRBV30 with TRBJ1-2, with D possibly TRBD1 on 5 matching bases. This CDR3 has 12 amino acids. V lost 4 bases and J lost 5, with 11 bases in between. Germline CDR1 is GTSNPN and CDR2 is SVGIG (reference sequence). The CDR3 protein is CAWIRGLYGYTF. CDR3 sequence (DNA): TGTGCCTGGATAAGGGGTCTTTATGGCTACACCTTC.

This clone was counted only a few times. The rearrangement joins TRBV25-1 to TRBJ1-4; 8 bases agree with TRBD1. The CDR3 is 15 residues long. Germline CDR1 is MGHDK and CDR2 is SYGVNS. V gave up 1 base and J gave up 5 bases; unmatched junction bases: 3. The CDR3 here is CASSESAGGNEKLFF. The CDR3 nucleotides read TGTGCCAGCAGTGAATCGGCAGGGGGCAATGAAAAACTGTTTTTT.

The V gene is TRBV7-2, the J gene TRBJ1-2; maybe TRBD1 (6 bases). This CDR3 has 14 amino acids. Germline assignment: CDR1 SGHTA and CDR2 FQGNSA. With 4 bases removed from V and 4 bases from J, the gap between germline ends came to 13 bases. CDR3 nucleotides: TGTGCCAGCAGCTCGGACATCAGGGGCTATGGCTACACCTTC. Translated, it gives CASSSDIRGYGYTF.

The chain is built from TRBV5-4 and TRBJ2-7, with 14 nucleotides matching TRBD2. Germline-derived CDR1 and CDR2 are SGHNT and YYREEE (reference sequence). V was pared by 3 bases and J by 4 bases, with 9 bases of the junction left unmatched. This CDR3 is 17 amino acids long. In nucleotides, the CDR3 is TGTGCCAGCAGCTATGGACTAGCGGGGGGCCGGGGGTACGAGCAGTACTTC. It translates to CASSYGLAGGRGYEQYF.

V and J are TRBV4-1 and TRBJ1-5, with TRBD1 as a possible D gene (6 bases). The CDR3 is made up of 16 amino acids. Germline-derived CDR1 and CDR2 are MGHRA and YSYEKL. Deletions cut 2 bases from V and 6 bases from J, with 17 bases between. The CDR3 DNA sequence: TGCGCCAGCAGCCAACGGGACATGGGAGGGGGTCAGCCCCAGCATTTT. Translating gives CASSQRDMGGGQPQHF.

V and J are TRBV6-1 and TRBJ1-2; D call uncertain. Germline CDR1 is MNHNS and CDR2 is SASEGT. The CDR3 contains 11 residues. V lost 5 bases and J 4 bases, leaving 5 bases between the germline ends. CDR3 region: CASSMGYGYTF. The DNA for the CDR3 is TGTGCCAGCAGTATGGGCTATGGCTACACCTTC.

The rearrangement uses TRBV5-6 and TRBJ1-2, with D unresolved. The CDR3 is 14 amino acids. Deletions cut 2 bases from V and 3 bases from J, with 11 bases between. Germline V gives CDR1 SGHDT, CDR2 YYEEEE. The CDR3 here is CASSFSQQDYGYTF. In DNA, the CDR3 is TGTGCCAGCAGCTTCTCTCAGCAGGACTATGGCTACACCTTC.